This T cell receptor (beta chain) was recorded in a study of memory CD4+ T cells and cytomegalovirus serostatus (dated by TCRdb to the late 2010s). Regarding the complete study: The cohort comprised about 33 healthy Belgian adults, 9 CMV seropositive and about 25 CMV seronegative. To replicate a published TCR-based CMV serostatus classifier, the researchers sequenced the CD4+ memory TCRbeta repertoires of a Belgian cohort whose cytomegalovirus serostatus was known. Study-wide conclusions, independent of this receptor: On the Belgian cohort, the classifier based on the original framework reached a median bootstrapped AUC of 0.95, with a 95% CI of 0.76-1.00. Unlike the original study, which covered naive and memory CD4+ and CD8+ populations, the Belgian study sequenced only CD4+CD45RO+ memory cells. Results were interpreted as suggesting that the CMV-associated TCR signature is largely present in the CD4+ memory repertoire. Among the 160 or so previously reported CMV-associated TCRbeta sequences, 60 to 85 showed up in the CD4+ memory repertoires, with each one found in between one and five individuals. For CMV serostatus prediction, a median bootstrapped AUC of 0.95 was reached with the original framework, and a median bootstrapped AUC of roughly 0.89 was reached with a US-trained random forest.

Measured from the cysteine to the phenylalanine, the CDR3 is 14 residues long. Only the CDR3 part of the read is kept: 42 bases, read in frame from the first base. Per the germline V gene, ENHRY is the CDR1 and SYGVKD is the CDR2. A distance of 14 bases separates the germline ends of V and J, which lose 10 bases and 2 bases respectively. A FACSAria II was used to sort memory CD4+ T cells, defined as single viable CD3+CD4+CD8-CD45RO+ cells. To determine CMV serostatus, a Roche Elecsys assay was used that detects serum IgG against CMV pp150, pp28, p38 and p52. Once the samples were thawed, total CD4+ T cells were enriched through positive selection using CD4 magnetic microbeads. The samples came from a different study that was designed specifically to examine the CD4+ T cell memory repertoire. Peripheral blood mononuclear cells were isolated and cryopreserved following standard operating procedures; serum was stored at -80 °C. Staining used CD3-PerCP (BW264/56), CD4-APC (RPA-T4), CD45RO-PE (UCHT1) and CD8-Pacific Orange (3B5) antibodies, with Sytox blue excluding non-viable cells.

Concerning this clone: Its specific antigen is unknown. Base qualities are not at hand, and no much larger clone is one base apart.

Genomic DNA was extracted from sorted cells with the Quick-DNA Microprep Kit. Amplification of TCRbeta DNA was done with the immunoSEQ hsTCRbeta kit, following the protocol from the manufacturer. TCRbeta libraries were sequenced on an Illumina MiSeq instrument. In the paper's pipeline: Following removal of out-of-frame sequences, 2 million to 2.5 million distinct TCRbeta sequences were retained, with an average of around 67,000 per individual. Each individual was scored using the number of 150 to 200 previously reported CMV-associated TCRbeta sequences that the individual carried and the total number of productive distinct TCRbeta sequences. A beta-binomial model was reimplemented in Python, and random forests from scikit-learn, run with default parameters, were trained on data from the US cohort. Classifier performance on the Belgian cohort was summarized as median AUC with percentile confidence intervals over 10,000 bootstrap iterations. Drawn from immuneACCESS, this table holds only the in-frame rearrangements with V and J called that TCRdb kept. Clones are partly lost; checked studies trace under half to an unresolved V gene and leave the rest unexplained. The DNA gave D and trimming, while V, J and clone size come from that table. The sample table shows about 50,000 clones, and around 77% are seen once. The ten largest clonotypes hold 0.5% to 0.65% of the sample.

The specimen sequenced was memory CD4+ T cells from blood. The receptor chain draws on TRBV10-3 and TRBJ1-4; confidence is insufficient to name the D gene. This TCR was sampled from an adult in good health and CMV-seronegative. The CDR3 sequence is CATKIEATNEKLFF. The DNA sequence is given as TGTGCCACCAAAATAGAGGCGACTAATGAAAAACTGTTTTTT.